This entry features one TCR beta chain sequence. The antigen this receptor binds is unknown. Base qualities are not provided; no much larger clone lies one nucleotide away. This record belongs to a study of CD8 T cells in ankylosing spondylitis (dated by TCRdb to the late 2010s). A note on the overall study: To find TCR variants linked to disease, the study profiled T cell receptor beta repertoires in ankylosing spondylitis patients and healthy donors. Peripheral blood was sampled, and synovial fluid was additionally collected from ankylosing spondylitis patients. The whole study cohort included about a hundred healthy donors and under 30 ankylosing spondylitis patients. General conclusions and limits of the study: Blood from ankylosing spondylitis patients appeared to be characterized by a TCR beta motif made up of fewer than ten highly homologous amino acid variants. The disease-linked clones showed a CD8+ phenotype and occurred at relatively low frequencies in peripheral blood. The disease-linked clones were reported to be significantly enriched in matched synovial fluid samples from ankylosing spondylitis patients. Some motif variants were previously reported in synovial fluid and blood of reactive arthritis patients, suggesting common disease-initiation mechanisms.

The sequencer was an Illumina HiSeq 2500. Quantitative 5'-RACE with molecular barcodes was used to prepare TCR beta libraries. Per the original workflow: To identify disease-linked TCR variants, a new computational method was used, one built on a probabilistic model of VDJ rearrangement. The public reads were reprocessed in TCRdb via fastp at Q25 and MiXCR, keeping in-frame beta chains. Rows with one shared CDR3 protein collapse into an entry with the most common genes and DNA. The V and J calls come from TCRdb's annotation, not from the publication. The sample table records hundreds of thousands of distinct CDR3 sequences; roughly 20% of these occur just once. The ten biggest clones cover under 4% of the sample. Reading from cysteine to phenylalanine, the CDR3 counts 15 amino acids. The sequence is cut down to CDR3 DNA, 45 bases in frame from base 1.

The sequence was collected from a female donor with ankylosing spondylitis or in good health (not recorded which). The sample taken for sequencing was blood, either unsorted or a sorted T cell fraction (not recorded which). Recombination linked TRBV21-1 to TRBJ1-2; the table gives TRBD1 as D, unverified against the DNA. TRBV21-1 is classified as a pseudogene. The CDR3 protein is CASRVLGPVLYGYTF. The nucleotides read TGTGCCAGCAGGGTCTTGGGACCCGTATTATATGGCTACACCTTC.